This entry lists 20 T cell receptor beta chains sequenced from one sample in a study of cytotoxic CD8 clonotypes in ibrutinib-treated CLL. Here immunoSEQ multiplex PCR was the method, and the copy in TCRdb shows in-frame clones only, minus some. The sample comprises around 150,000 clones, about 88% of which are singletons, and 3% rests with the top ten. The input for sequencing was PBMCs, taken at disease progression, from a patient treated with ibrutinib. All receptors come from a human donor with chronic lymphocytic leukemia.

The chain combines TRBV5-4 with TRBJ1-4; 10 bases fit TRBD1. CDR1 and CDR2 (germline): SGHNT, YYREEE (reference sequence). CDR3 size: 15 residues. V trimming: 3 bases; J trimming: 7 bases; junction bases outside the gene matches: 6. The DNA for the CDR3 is TGTGCCAGCAGCTCCGGGGGGACAGGGGTTGAAAAACTGTTTTTT. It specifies CASSSGGTGVEKLFF.

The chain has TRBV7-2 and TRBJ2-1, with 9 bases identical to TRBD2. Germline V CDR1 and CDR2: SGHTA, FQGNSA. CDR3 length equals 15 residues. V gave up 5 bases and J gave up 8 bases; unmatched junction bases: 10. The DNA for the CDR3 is TGTGCCAGCAGCGTTAGCGGGAGTGGGGGGGATGAGCAGTTCTTC. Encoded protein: CASSVSGSGGDEQFF.

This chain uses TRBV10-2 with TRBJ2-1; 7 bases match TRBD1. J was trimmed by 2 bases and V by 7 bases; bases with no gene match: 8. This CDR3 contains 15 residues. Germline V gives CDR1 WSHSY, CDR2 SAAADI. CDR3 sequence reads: CASNRQGATYNEQFF. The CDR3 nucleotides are TGCGCCAGCAATCGACAGGGCGCTACCTACAATGAGCAGTTCTTC.

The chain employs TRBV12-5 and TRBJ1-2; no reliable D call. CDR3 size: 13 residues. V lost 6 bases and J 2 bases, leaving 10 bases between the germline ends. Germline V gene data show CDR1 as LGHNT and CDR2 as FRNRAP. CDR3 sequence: CASGGRPNYGYTF. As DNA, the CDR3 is TGTGCTAGTGGAGGCAGACCAAACTATGGCTACACCTTC.

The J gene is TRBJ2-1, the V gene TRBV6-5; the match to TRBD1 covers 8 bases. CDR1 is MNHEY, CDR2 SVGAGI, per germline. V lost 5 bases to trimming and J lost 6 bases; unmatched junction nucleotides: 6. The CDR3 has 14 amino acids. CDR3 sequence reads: CASSEDRVGNEQFF. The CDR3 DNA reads TGTGCCAGCAGTGAGGACAGGGTTGGCAATGAGCAGTTCTTC.

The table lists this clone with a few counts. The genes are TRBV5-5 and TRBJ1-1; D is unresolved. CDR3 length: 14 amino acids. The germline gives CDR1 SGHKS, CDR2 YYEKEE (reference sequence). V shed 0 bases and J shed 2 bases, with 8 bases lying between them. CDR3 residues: CASSLVQINTEAFF. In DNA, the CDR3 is TGTGCCAGCAGCTTGGTACAGATTAACACTGAAGCTTTCTTT.

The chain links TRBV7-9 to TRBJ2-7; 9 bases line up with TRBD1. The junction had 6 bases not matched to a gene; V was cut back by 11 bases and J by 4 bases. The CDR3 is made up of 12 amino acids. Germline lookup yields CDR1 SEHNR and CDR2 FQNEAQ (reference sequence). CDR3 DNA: TGTGCCGGAAAGGGACAGGGTTACGAGCAGTACTTC. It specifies CAGKGQGYEQYF.

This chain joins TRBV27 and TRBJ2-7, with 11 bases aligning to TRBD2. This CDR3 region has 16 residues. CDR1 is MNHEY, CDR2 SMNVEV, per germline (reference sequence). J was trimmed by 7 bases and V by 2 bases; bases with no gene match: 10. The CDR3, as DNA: TGTGCCAGCAGTTTAACCCTAGCGGGGGGAGTGGGTGAGCAGTACTTC. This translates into CASSLTLAGGVGEQYF.

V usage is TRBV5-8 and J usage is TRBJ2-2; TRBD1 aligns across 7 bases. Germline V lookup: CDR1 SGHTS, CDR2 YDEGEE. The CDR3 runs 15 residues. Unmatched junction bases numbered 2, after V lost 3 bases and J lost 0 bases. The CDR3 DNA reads TGTGCCAGCAGCTCCGGACAGGCGAACACCGGGGAGCTGTTTTTT. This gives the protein CASSSGQANTGELFF.

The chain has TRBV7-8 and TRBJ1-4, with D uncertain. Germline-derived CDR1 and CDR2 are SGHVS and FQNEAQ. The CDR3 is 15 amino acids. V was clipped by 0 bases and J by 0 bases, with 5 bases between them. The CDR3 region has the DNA TGTGCCAGCAGCTTAGCTCGTACAACTAATGAAAAACTGTTTTTT. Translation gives CASSLARTTNEKLFF.

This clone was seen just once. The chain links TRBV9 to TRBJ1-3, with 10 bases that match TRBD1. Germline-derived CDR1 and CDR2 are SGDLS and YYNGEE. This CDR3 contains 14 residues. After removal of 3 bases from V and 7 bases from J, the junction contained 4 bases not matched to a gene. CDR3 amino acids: CASSATGGWNTIYF. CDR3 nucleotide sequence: TGTGCCAGCAGCGCGACAGGGGGCTGGAACACCATATATTTT.

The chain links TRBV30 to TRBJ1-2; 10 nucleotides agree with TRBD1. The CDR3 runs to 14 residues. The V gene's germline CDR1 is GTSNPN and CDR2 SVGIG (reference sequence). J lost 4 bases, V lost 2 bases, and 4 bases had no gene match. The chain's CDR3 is CAWSRTGGPYGYTF. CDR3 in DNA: TGTGCCTGGAGTAGGACAGGGGGGCCCTATGGCTACACCTTC.

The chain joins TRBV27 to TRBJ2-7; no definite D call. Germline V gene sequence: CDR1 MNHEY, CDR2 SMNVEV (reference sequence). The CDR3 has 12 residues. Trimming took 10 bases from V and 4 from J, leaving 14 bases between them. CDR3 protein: CATTTANYEQYF. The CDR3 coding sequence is TGTGCCACCACCACGGCGAATTACGAGCAGTACTTC.

CDR3 nucleotides: TGTGCCAGCAGCTTATTAGTAGGGAGGTCAGATACGCAGTATTTT. This sequence encodes CASSLLVGRSDTQYF. The chain employs TRBV7-9 and TRBJ2-3, with TRBD2 as a possible D gene (6 bases). This CDR3 is 15 amino acids long. The V end lost 2 bases, the J end lost 4 bases, and 13 bases lay between the germline ends. Germline CDR1 reads SEHNR; CDR2 reads FQNEAQ (reference sequence).

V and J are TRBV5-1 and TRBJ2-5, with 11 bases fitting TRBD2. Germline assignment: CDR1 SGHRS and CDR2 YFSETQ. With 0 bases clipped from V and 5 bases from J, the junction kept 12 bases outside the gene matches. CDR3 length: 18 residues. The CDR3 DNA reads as TGCGCCAGCAGCTTGGAATTACTAGCGGGAGCTTCCGGGGAGACCCAGTACTTC. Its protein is CASSLELLAGASGETQYF.

For the CDR3, the DNA is TGTGCCAGCAGTTATGCCCGAAACTATGGCTACACCTTC. This encodes CASSYARNYGYTF. The J gene is TRBJ1-2, the V gene TRBV6-6, with D uncertain. The CDR3 runs to 13 residues. CDR1 and CDR2 from the germline V gene are MNHNY and SVGAGI (reference sequence). V gave up 3 bases and J gave up 2 bases, with 7 bases separating them.

CDR3: CASSTDSTGGLGYTF. The DNA of the CDR3 is TGTGCCAGTAGTACAGATTCGACAGGGGGCCTAGGCTACACCTTC. The genes are TRBV19 and TRBJ1-2; 10 bases fit TRBD1. The trim removed 4 bases at V and 8 bases at J, leaving 10 bases unmatched. The CDR3 has 15 amino acids. The germline CDR1 and CDR2 sequences are LNHDA and SQIVND (reference sequence).

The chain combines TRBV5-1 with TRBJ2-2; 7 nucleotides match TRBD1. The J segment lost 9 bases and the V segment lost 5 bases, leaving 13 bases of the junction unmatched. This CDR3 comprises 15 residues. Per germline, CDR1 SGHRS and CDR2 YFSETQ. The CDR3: CASSPTPGTEWELFF. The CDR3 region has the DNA TGCGCCAGCAGTCCAACTCCCGGGACAGAGTGGGAGCTGTTTTTT.

CDR3 amino acids: CASSFQTSGHYNEQFF. The CDR3 DNA reads TGTGCCAGCAGTTTCCAGACTAGCGGGCATTACAATGAGCAGTTCTTC. This rearrangement joins TRBV6-6 to TRBJ2-1; 10 nucleotides line up with TRBD2. This CDR3 comprises 16 residues. Germline loops: CDR1 MNHNY, CDR2 SVGAGI (reference sequence). Trimming took 4 bases from V and 4 from J; bases not matched to a gene: 7.

CDR3 DNA sequence: TGTGCCAGCAGCTTTGGCGCTCGAGCGGTGAATACGCAGTATTTT. Encoded protein: CASSFGARAVNTQYF. The V gene is TRBV7-9, the J gene TRBJ2-3; D is perhaps TRBD2 (5 bases). Germline CDR1 is SEHNR and CDR2 is FQNEAQ (reference sequence). The CDR3 contains 15 residues. V dropped 3 bases and J dropped 7 bases, with 17 bases sitting between them.